These 7 T cell receptor beta chains originate from one sample sequenced in a study of T-cell memory formation after mild COVID-19. Each CDR3 protein is one row after TCRdb ran MiXCR on the 5' RACE reads. The sample comprises approximately 570,000 distinct CDR3 sequences, under 20% of which are singletons, and around 12% rests with the top ten. The sequenced sample was PBMCs or a T cell subset sorted from them (not recorded which). These receptors came from an adult woman who had mild COVID-19 (a few samples of this study predate the infection). Cell type and time point are not known.

This clonotype was observed a handful of times. The chain has TRBV5-5 and TRBJ1-2; weak D call: TRBD1 (5 bases). Germline CDR1 SGHKS, CDR2 YYEKEE (reference sequence). The CDR3 totals 13 residues. V lost 6 bases, J lost 5 bases, and 14 bases lay in between. As DNA, the CDR3 is TGTGCCAGCACTTACGGGGGTACATATGGCTACACCTTC. Its translation: CASTYGGTYGYTF.

This clonotype was seen a handful of times. The genes are TRBV7-9 and TRBJ2-5; unclear D gene. The CDR3 is made up of 12 amino acids. Germline values: CDR1 SEHNR, CDR2 FQNEAQ (reference sequence). V lost 5 bases and J 5 bases, leaving 9 bases between the germline ends. The CDR3, as DNA: TGTGCCAGCAGCATGATAATGGAGACCCAGTACTTC. Amino acid sequence: CASSMIMETQYF.

The rearrangement uses TRBV5-1 and TRBJ2-7; no clear D. Germline V gives CDR1 SGHRS, CDR2 YFSETQ. Trimming removed 1 base at V and 3 bases at J, with 11 bases between. CDR3 length equals 14 residues. The CDR3 DNA follows: TGCGCCAGCAGCTTGAGCATGTCCTACTACGAGCAGTACTTC. Encoded protein: CASSLSMSYYEQYF.

This clonotype has only a few counts. The V gene is TRBV12-3 or TRBV12-4, the J gene TRBJ1-1; D is undetermined. The CDR3 extends over 14 amino acids. Trimming shortened V by 1 base and J by 4 bases, and 10 bases separated the two germline ends. The CDR3 is CASSLEGTVTEAFF. The CDR3 region has the DNA TGTGCCAGCAGTTTAGAAGGCACAGTCACTGAAGCTTTCTTT.

In this sample, this clonotype turned up many times. The chain is built from TRBV5-1 and TRBJ1-6, with D perhaps matching TRBD1 (5 bases). The CDR3 spans 15 residues. Trimming left V 1 base short and J 7 bases short, with 12 bases between. Germline V gene sequence: CDR1 SGHRS, CDR2 YFSETQ. CDR3 DNA sequence: TGCGCCAGCAGCTTGAGGACCGGGGGGAATTCACCCCTCCACTTT. Translating gives CASSLRTGGNSPLHF.

This sequence joins TRBV5-1 and TRBJ2-1, with D possibly TRBD1 on 7 matching bases. Germline V gives CDR1 SGHRS, CDR2 YFSETQ. The CDR3 extends over 16 amino acids. The V and J ends lost 1 base and 0 bases respectively, with 11 bases between them. The CDR3 DNA sequence: TGCGCCAGCAGCTTGTGGCAGGGGGGCTCCTACAATGAGCAGTTCTTC. Translated, it gives CASSLWQGGSYNEQFF.

This clonotype has more than one count but fewer than ten. The V call is TRBV7-9, the J call TRBJ2-2; no firm D call. The CDR3 has 15 amino acids. Germline V gene lookup returns CDR1 SEHNR and CDR2 FQNEAQ (reference sequence). Trimming cost V 1 base and J 1 base, with 7 bases left between them. Here the CDR3 reads CASSLEDGNTGELFF. For the CDR3, the DNA is TGTGCCAGCAGCTTAGAGGACGGGAACACCGGGGAGCTGTTTTTT.